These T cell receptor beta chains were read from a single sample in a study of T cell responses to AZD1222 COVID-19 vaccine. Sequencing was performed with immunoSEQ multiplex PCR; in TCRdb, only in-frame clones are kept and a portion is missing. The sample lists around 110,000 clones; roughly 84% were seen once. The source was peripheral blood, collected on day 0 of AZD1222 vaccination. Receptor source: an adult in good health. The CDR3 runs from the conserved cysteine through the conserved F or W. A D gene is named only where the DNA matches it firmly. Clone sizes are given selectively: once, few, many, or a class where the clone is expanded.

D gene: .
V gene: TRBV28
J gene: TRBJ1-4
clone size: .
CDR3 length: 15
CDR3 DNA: TGTGCCAGCAGTTTCGCTGGGACCGGAGGAGAAAAACTGTTTTTT
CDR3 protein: CASSFAGTGGEKLFF

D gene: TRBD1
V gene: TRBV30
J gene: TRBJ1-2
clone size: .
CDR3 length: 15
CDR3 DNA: TGTGCCTGGCAGAACCCGGGACAGGGTCTATTTGGCTACACCTTC
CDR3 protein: CAWQNPGQGLFGYTF

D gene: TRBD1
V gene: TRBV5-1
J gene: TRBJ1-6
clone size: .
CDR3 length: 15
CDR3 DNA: TGCGCCAGCAGCGGGACAGGTACTTATAATTCACCCCTCCACTTT
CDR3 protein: CASSGTGTYNSPLHF

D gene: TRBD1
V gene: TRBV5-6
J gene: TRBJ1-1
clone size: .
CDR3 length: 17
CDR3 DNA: TGTGCCAGCAGCTTGGACCCAGGGGGATTCATGAACACTGAAGCTTTCTTT
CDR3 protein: CASSLDPGGFMNTEAFF

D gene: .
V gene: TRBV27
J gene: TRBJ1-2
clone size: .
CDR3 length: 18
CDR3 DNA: TGTGCCAGCACCTTAATCGGTTCGGGGGGTTTTTCTAGGTATGGCTACACCTTC
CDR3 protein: CASTLIGSGGFSRYGYTF

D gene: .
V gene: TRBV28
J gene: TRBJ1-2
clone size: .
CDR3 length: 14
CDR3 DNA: TGTGCCAGCAGCGAGACAGCCACGAGGGATGGCTACACCTTC
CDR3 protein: CASSETATRDGYTF

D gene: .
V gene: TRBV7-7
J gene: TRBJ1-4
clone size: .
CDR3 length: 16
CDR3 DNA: TGTGCCAGCAGCTCCTTAACCGGCAGTTATAATGAAAAACTGTTTTTT
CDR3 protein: CASSSLTGSYNEKLFF

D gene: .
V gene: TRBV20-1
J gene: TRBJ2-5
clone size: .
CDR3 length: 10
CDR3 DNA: TGCAGCTCCCAGATGGAGACCCAGTACTTC
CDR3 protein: CSSQMETQYF

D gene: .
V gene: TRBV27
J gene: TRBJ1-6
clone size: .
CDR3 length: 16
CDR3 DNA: TGTGCCAGCAGTACAACCCATCAGGGTTGGAATTCACCCCTCCACTTT
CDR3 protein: CASSTTHQGWNSPLHF

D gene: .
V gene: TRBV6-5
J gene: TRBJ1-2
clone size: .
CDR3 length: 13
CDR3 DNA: TGTGCCAGCCGGGTGAGGGCTAACTATGGCTACACCTTC
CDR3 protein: CASRVRANYGYTF

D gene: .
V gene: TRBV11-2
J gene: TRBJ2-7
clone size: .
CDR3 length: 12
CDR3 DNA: TGTGCCAGCAGCCCAGAAGGTGCCGAGCAGTACTTC
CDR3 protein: CASSPEGAEQYF

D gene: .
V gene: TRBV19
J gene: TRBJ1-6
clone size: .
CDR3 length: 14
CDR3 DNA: TGTGCCAGTAGTATAGAGTTCTATAATTCACCCCTCCACTTT
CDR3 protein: CASSIEFYNSPLHF

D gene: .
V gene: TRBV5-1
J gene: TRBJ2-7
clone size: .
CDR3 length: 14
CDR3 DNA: TGCGCCAGCAGCTTGAGGTCGGGTTCCTACGAGCAGTACTTC
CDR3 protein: CASSLRSGSYEQYF

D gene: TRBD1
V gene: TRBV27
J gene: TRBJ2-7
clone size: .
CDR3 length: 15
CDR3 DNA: TGTGCCAGCAGTTCTCTGGACAGGTTACAAAACGAGCAGTACTTC
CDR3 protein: CASSSLDRLQNEQYF

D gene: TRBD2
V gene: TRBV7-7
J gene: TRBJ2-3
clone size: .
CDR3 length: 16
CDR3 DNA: TGTGCCAGCAGCCTTCTAGCGGGGGGAGGTACAGATACGCAGTATTTT
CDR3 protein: CASSLLAGGGTDTQYF

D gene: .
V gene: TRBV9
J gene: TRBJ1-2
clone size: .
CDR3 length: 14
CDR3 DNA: TGTGCCAGCAGCGTAGGAAACGGAGTATCGGGCTACACCTTC
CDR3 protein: CASSVGNGVSGYTF

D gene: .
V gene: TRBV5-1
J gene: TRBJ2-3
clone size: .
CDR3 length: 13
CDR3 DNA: TGCGCCAGCAGCTTTGAGGGGATGGATACGCAGTATTTT
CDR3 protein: CASSFEGMDTQYF

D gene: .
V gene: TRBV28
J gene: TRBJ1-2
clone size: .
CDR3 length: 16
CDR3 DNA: TGTGCCAGCAGTCTTGCGTCACCGAGCAGTTTCTATGGCTACACCTTC
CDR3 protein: CASSLASPSSFYGYTF

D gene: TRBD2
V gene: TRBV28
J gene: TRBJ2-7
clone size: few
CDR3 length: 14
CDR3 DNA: TGTGCCAGCAGTTCGCTAGCGGGGATCGACGAGCAGTACTTC
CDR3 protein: CASSSLAGIDEQYF

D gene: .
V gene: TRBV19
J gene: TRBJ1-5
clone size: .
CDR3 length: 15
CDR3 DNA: TGTGCCAGTAGTCCGGCAGCCGGGCCCAATCAGCCCCAGCATTTT
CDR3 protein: CASSPAAGPNQPQHF

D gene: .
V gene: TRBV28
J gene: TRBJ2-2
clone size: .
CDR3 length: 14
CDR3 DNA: TGTGCCAGCAGTTCCAGGAAAGGAACCGGGGAGCTGTTTTTT
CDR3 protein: CASSSRKGTGELFF

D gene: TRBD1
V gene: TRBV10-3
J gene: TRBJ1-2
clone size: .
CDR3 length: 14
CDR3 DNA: TGTGCCATCACTACAGGGGAAGGAAGCTATGGCTACACCTTC
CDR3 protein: CAITTGEGSYGYTF

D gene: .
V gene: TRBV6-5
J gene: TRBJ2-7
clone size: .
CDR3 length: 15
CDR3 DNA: TGTGCCAGCAGTTTAAGGCGGCGCTTCTCCTACGAGCAGTACTTC
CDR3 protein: CASSLRRRFSYEQYF

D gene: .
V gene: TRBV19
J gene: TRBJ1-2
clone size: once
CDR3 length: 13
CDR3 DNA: TGTGCCAGTAGTCCGACATTCGTCTATGGCTACACCTTC
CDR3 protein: CASSPTFVYGYTF

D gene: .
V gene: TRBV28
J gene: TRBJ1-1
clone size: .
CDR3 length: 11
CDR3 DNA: TGTGCCAGCAGCCGCCGGGGAGCAGCTTTCTTT
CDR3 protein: CASSRRGAAFF

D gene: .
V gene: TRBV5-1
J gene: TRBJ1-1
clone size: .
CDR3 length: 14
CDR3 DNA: TGCGCCAGCAGCCCAGGGGAGCGGAACACTGAAGCTTTCTTT
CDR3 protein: CASSPGERNTEAFF

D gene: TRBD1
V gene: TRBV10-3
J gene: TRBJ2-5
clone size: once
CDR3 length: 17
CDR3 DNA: TGTGCCACCGGGGGCACCCCGGGACAGGTCCTCCAAGAGACCCAGTACTTC
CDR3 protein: CATGGTPGQVLQETQYF

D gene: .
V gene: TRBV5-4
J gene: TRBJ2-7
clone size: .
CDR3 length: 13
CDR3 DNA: TGTGCCAGCAGCACCGGGGACGTCTACGAGCAGTACTTC
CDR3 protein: CASSTGDVYEQYF

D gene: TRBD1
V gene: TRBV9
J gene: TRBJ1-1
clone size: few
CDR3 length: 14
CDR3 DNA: TGTGCCAGCAGCACCAGGGGGACCCCGAGAGGAGCTTTCTTT
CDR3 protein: CASSTRGTPRGAFF

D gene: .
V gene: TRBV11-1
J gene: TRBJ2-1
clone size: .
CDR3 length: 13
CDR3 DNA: TGTGCCAGCAGCTTAGACATCCCAAATGAGCAGTTCTTC
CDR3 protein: CASSLDIPNEQFF